Sequencing of this T cell receptor beta chain was carried out in a study of patients and donors after allogeneic stem cell transplantation. The CDR3 is made up of 15 amino acids. The V gene's germline CDR1 is DFQATT and CDR2 SNEGSKA (reference sequence). Trimming cost V 2 bases and J 6 bases; bases outside gene matches: 8. MiXCR, applied by TCRdb to the RT-PCR reads, yields one record per CDR3 protein. Here the sample spans about 960,000 distinct CDR3 sequences, over 15% being singletons. The chain links TRBV20-1 to TRBJ1-5; the match to TRBD1 covers 9 bases. This receptor was obtained from a human donor who was either an allogeneic HSCT recipient or a stem cell or donor lymphocyte infusion donor (not recorded which). It is not recorded whose cells these are; they may come from a transplant donor. The specimen sequenced was blood, either unsorted or a sorted T cell fraction (not recorded which). As DNA, the CDR3 is TGCAGTGCTAGATTGACAGGGGGGAAGGCTCAGCCCCAGCATTTT. Its translation is CSARLTGGKAQPQHF.